A single sample gave rise to the 8 T cell receptor beta chains below, sequenced in a study of T-cell memory formation after mild COVID-19 listed by TCRdb under 2021. The library was produced with 5' RACE. Sequenced on an Illumina NovaSeq 6000. TCRdb trimmed public reads at Q25 via fastp, called clones via MiXCR and kept in-frame beta chains. Rows matching on CDR3 protein sequence are summarized as one entry with the most common DNA and genes. The sample profile shows around 530,000 distinct CDR3 sequences; roughly 22% of them were found once. The ten biggest clones cover around 8.4% of the sample. Sequenced sample: PBMCs or a T cell subset sorted from them (not recorded which). Source of these receptors: an adult woman who had mild COVID-19 (a few samples of this study predate the infection). The sample titles of this study are shuffled in the database, so cell type and time point are left out; the donor was told from shared clones.

This clonotype was counted a few times. V and J are TRBV9 and TRBJ2-7, with 7 positions matching TRBD1. Per germline, CDR1 SGDLS and CDR2 YYNGEE. Trimming at V came to 3 bases and at J to 3 bases, leaving 6 bases not matched to a gene. The CDR3 covers 14 residues. The CDR3 region is CASSGRQGNYEQYF. Here the CDR3 DNA reads TGTGCCAGCAGCGGAAGACAGGGCAACTACGAGCAGTACTTC.

This clonotype was seen a handful of times. The chain links TRBV7-9 to TRBJ1-1; D not resolved. V was cut by 6 bases and J by 5 bases, with 13 bases left in between. Germline V gene sequence: CDR1 SEHNR, CDR2 FQNEAQ (reference sequence). CDR3 length: 13 residues. CDR3 in DNA: TGTGCCAGCAGTGATACACGGGAGACTGAAGCTTTCTTT. The encoded protein is CASSDTRETEAFF.

This CDR3 reads CATSRRTGGTMNTEAFF. DNA for the CDR3: TGTGCCACCAGCAGAAGAACAGGGGGAACTATGAACACTGAAGCTTTCTTT. The chain joins TRBV15 to TRBJ1-1, with TRBD1 identical over 8 bases. Unmatched junction bases numbered 8, after V lost 2 bases and J lost 0 bases. The CDR3 is made up of 17 amino acids. CDR1 is LNHNV, CDR2 YYDKDF, per germline (reference sequence). Supplemented by reference TRBV15 and TRBJ1-1, the full variable domain reads DAMVIQNPRYQVTQFGKPVTLSCSQTLNHNVMYWYQQKSSQAPKLLFHYYDKDFNNEADTPDNFQSRRPNTSFCFLDIRSPGLGDTAMYLCATSRRTGGTMNTEAFFGQGTRLTVV.

The V and J genes are TRBV6-5 and TRBJ1-1; no firm D call. The CDR3 totals 13 residues. V lost 7 bases to trimming and J lost 1 base, with 10 bases between them. Germline V CDR1 and CDR2: MNHEY, SVGAGI. The DNA for the CDR3 is TGTGCCAGCACCTGGGGTGCGAACACTGAAGCTTTCTTT. Translation: CASTWGANTEAFF.

The rearrangement uses TRBV20-1 and TRBJ2-7; D not resolved. CDR3 size: 11 residues. V dropped 6 bases and J dropped 4 bases, with 10 bases sitting between them. CDR1 is DFQATT, CDR2 SNEGSKA, per germline (reference sequence). DNA for the CDR3: TGCAGTGCACCGGACCAATACGAGCAGTACTTC. Amino acids: CSAPDQYEQYF.

The CDR3 sequence: CSARVGTTEHTF. In DNA form, the CDR3 reads TGCAGTGCTAGAGTCGGGACAACGGAACACACCTTC. The V and J genes are TRBV20-1 and TRBJ1-2; tentatively, D is TRBD1 (6 bases). Trimming shortened V by 1 base and J by 12 bases, and 15 bases separated the two germline ends. Germline V gene lookup returns CDR1 DFQATT and CDR2 SNEGSKA (reference sequence). CDR3 length equals 12 residues.

V is TRBV6-5 and J is TRBJ2-1, with 10 nucleotides matching TRBD2. The CDR3 contains 15 residues. Losses at the gene ends were 5 bases for V and 7 bases for J; bases not matched to a gene: 8. Germline loops: CDR1 MNHEY, CDR2 SVGAGI. In nucleotides, the CDR3 is TGTGCCAGCAGTGGGGGACTAGCGTCGTTAAATGAGCAGTTCTTC. This encodes CASSGGLASLNEQFF.

There are many counts of this clonotype. V gene TRBV5-1 combines with J gene TRBJ1-6; no clear D. In germline, CDR1 is SGHRS, CDR2 YFSETQ. V was trimmed by 4 bases and J by 7 bases, leaving 18 bases between them. This CDR3 has 16 residues. The chain's CDR3 is CASSPRIGMENSPLHF. CDR3 sequence (DNA): TGCGCCAGCAGCCCCCGAATAGGAATGGAAAATTCACCCCTCCACTTT. The variable domain in full, with the rest retrieved from reference TRBV5-1 and TRBJ1-6, is KAGVTQTPRYLIKTRGQQVTLSCSPISGHRSVSWYQQTPGQGLQFLFEYFSETQRNKGNFPGRFSGRQFSNSRSEMNVSTLELGDSALYLCASSPRIGMENSPLHFGNGTRLTVT.